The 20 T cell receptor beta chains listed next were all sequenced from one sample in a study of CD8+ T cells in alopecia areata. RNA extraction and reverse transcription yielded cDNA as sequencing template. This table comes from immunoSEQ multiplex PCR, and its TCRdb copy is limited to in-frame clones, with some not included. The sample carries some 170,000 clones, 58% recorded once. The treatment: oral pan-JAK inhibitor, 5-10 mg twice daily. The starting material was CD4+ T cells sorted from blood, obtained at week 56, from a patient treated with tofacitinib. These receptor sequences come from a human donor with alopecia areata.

In DNA, the CDR3 is TGTGCCATCAGCCTGACTAGCGGAAGCTCCTACGAGCAGTACTTC. Translated, it gives CAISLTSGSSYEQYF. This chain links TRBV10-3 with TRBJ2-7, with 9 bases that match TRBD2. CDR1 and CDR2 (germline): ENHRY, SYGVKD. The CDR3 runs to 15 residues. V lost 6 bases and J lost 0; bases outside the gene matches: 6.

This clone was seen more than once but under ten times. CDR3 in amino acids: CSVEQAYEQYF. The CDR3 bases are TGCAGCGTTGAACAGGCTTACGAGCAGTACTTC. The chain recombines TRBV29-1 with TRBJ2-7; D call uncertain. The germline gives CDR1 SQVTM, CDR2 ANQGSEA. The V end was cut by 2 bases, the J end by 4 bases, with 6 bases between. This CDR3 region has 11 residues.

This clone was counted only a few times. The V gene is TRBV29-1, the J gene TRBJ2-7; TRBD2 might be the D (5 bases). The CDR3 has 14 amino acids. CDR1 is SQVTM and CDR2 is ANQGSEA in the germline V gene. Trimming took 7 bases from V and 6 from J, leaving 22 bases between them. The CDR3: CSASARPDRGEQYF. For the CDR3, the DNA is TGCAGCGCCTCCGCACGACCTGACCGGGGCGAGCAGTACTTC.

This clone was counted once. The CDR3 loop reads CASLGLSTVSGNTIYF. The CDR3 bases are TGTGCCAGCCTAGGTCTGTCTACTGTCTCTGGAAACACCATATATTTT. This chain links TRBV2 with TRBJ1-3; unclear D gene. Germline CDR1 and CDR2: SNHLY and FYNNEI. The CDR3 length is 16 residues. With 8 bases removed from V and 0 bases from J, the gap between germline ends came to 17 bases.

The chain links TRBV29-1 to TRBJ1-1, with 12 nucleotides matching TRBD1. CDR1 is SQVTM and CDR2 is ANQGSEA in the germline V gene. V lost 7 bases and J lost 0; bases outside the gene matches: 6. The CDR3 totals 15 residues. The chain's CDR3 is CSARDRGLVNTEAFF. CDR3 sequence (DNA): TGCAGCGCCCGGGACAGGGGGCTCGTGAACACTGAAGCTTTCTTT.

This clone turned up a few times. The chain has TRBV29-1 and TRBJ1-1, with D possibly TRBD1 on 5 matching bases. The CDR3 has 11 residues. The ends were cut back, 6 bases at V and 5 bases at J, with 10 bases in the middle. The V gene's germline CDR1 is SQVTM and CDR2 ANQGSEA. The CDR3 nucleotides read TGCAGCGTATACAGGACTACTGAAGCTTTCTTT. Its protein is CSVYRTTEAFF.

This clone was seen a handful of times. CDR3 amino acids: CASSQLGRGFMNTEAFF. The CDR3 region has the DNA TGTGCCAGCAGCCAGTTAGGACGTGGGTTCATGAACACTGAAGCTTTCTTT. V usage is TRBV5-6 and J usage is TRBJ1-1; D not resolved. The CDR3 covers 17 residues. Trimming removed 4 bases from V and 0 bases from J, with 19 bases in between. Germline assignment: CDR1 SGHDT and CDR2 YYEEEE.

CDR3 sequence reads: CASSVEGLPYNEQFF. Written as DNA, the CDR3 is TGTGCCAGCAGCGTAGAAGGGTTACCATACAATGAGCAGTTCTTC. V is TRBV9 and J is TRBJ2-1; unclear D gene. Trimming removed 0 bases from V and 4 bases from J, with 11 bases in between. CDR1 is SGDLS and CDR2 is YYNGEE in the germline V gene. The CDR3 has 15 amino acids.

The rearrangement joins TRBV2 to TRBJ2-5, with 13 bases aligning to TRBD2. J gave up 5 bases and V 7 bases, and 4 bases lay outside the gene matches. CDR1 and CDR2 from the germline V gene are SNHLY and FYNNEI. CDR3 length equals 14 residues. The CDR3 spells CASKKTSGGETQYF. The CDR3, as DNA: TGTGCCAGCAAAAAGACTAGCGGGGGGGAGACCCAGTACTTC.

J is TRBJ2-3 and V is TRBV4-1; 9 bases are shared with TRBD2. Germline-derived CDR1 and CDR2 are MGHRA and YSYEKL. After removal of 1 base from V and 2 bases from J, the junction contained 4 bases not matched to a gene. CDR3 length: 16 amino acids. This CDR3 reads CASSQAGLANTDTQYF. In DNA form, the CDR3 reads TGCGCCAGCAGCCAAGCGGGACTAGCTAACACAGATACGCAGTATTTT.

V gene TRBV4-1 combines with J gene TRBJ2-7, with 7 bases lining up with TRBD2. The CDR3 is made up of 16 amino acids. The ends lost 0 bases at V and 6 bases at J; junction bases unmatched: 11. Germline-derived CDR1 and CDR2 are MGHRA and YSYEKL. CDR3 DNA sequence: TGCGCCAGCAGCCAAGATAGCGGGCTTACCCTCCTCGAGCAGTACTTC. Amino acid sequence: CASSQDSGLTLLEQYF.

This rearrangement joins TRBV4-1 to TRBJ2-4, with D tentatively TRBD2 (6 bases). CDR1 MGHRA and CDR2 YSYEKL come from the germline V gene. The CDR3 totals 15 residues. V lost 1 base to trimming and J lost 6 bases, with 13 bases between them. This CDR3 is CASSQGGTGLNIQYF. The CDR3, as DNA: TGCGCCAGCAGCCAAGGAGGGACTGGACTAAACATTCAGTACTTC.

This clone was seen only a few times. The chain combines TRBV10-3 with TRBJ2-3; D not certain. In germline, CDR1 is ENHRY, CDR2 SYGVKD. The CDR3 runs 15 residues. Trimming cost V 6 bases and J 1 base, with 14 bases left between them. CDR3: CAISEESMGTDTQYF. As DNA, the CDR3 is TGTGCCATCAGCGAAGAATCGATGGGCACAGATACGCAGTATTTT.

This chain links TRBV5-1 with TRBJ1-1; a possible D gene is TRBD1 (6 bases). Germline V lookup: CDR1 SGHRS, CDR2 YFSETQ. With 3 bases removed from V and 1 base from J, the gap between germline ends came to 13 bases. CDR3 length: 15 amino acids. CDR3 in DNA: TGCGCCAGCAGCTCTGGACAGCCTTGGAACACTGAAGCTTTCTTT. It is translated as CASSSGQPWNTEAFF.

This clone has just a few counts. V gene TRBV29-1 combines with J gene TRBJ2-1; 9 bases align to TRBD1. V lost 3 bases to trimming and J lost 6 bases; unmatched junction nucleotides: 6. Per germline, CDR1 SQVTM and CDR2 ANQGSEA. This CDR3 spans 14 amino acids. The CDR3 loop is CSVDRGTGLNEQFF. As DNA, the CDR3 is TGCAGCGTTGATCGCGGGACAGGGCTCAATGAGCAGTTCTTC.

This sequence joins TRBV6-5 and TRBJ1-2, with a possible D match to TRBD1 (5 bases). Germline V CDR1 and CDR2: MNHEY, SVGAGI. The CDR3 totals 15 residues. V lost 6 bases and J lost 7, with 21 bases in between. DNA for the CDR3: TGTGCCAGCAGCCCCTCGCACGGGGGAGAGGGTGGCTACACCTTC. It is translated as CASSPSHGGEGGYTF.

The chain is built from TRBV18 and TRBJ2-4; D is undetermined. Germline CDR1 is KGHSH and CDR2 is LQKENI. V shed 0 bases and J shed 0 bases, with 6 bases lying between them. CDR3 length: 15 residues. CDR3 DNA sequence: TGTGCCAGCTCACCACCGGCATTAGCCAAAAACATTCAGTACTTC. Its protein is CASSPPALAKNIQYF.

The CDR3 protein is CSVDSIGTGDYEQYF. The CDR3, as DNA: TGCAGCGTTGACTCTATCGGGACAGGGGACTACGAGCAGTACTTC. V is TRBV29-1 and J is TRBJ2-7; 10 bases agree with TRBD1. Looked up from germline, CDR1 is SQVTM and CDR2 is ANQGSEA. V shed 3 bases, J shed 3 bases, and the junction held 8 bases outside the gene matches. The CDR3 runs to 15 residues.

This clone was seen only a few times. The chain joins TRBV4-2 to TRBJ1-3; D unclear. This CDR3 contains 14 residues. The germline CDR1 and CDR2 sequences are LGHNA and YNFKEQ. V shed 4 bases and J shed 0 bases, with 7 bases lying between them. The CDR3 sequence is CASSRERSGNTIYF. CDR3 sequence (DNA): TGTGCCAGCAGCCGAGAACGCTCTGGAAACACCATATATTTT.

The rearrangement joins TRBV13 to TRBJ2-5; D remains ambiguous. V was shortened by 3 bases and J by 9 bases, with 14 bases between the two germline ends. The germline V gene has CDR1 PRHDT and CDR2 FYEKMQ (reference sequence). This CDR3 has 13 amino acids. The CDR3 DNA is TGTGCCAGCAGCTTTGGGTCGAATGGGGCCCAGTACTTC. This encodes CASSFGSNGAQYF.